A selection of T cell receptor beta chains follows, all from one sample in a study of shared T cell receptors in the human thymus. TCRdb keeps only in-frame clones here, not all; method: immunoSEQ multiplex PCR. This table holds about 660,000 clones, around 87% found once. The same specimen was also included in a second study, on human thymus T cells.

What was sequenced was thymocytes. Receptor source: a boy under three years old with a congenital heart defect. The CDR3 runs from the conserved cysteine through the conserved F or W. The order of the fields is clone size, J gene, D gene, V gene, CDR3 protein, CDR3 DNA. D genes are given only for firm matches. Not all rows give a size; the values are once, few, many and, for expanded clones, a class.

clone size: .; J gene: TRBJ1-1; D gene: .; V gene: TRBV5-1; CDR3 protein: CASSAGVMMNTEAFF; CDR3 DNA: TGCGCCAGCAGTGCAGGGGTAATGATGAACACTGAAGCTTTCTTT
clone size: .; J gene: TRBJ1-2; D gene: .; V gene: TRBV7-9; CDR3 protein: CASSFGDLITNYGYTF; CDR3 DNA: TGTGCCAGCAGCTTCGGAGACCTCATTACTAACTATGGCTACACCTTC
clone size: .; J gene: TRBJ1-5; D gene: TRBD1; V gene: TRBV5-5; CDR3 protein: CASRPGTDSNQPQHF; CDR3 DNA: TGTGCCAGCAGACCCGGGACAGATAGCAATCAGCCCCAGCATTTT
clone size: .; J gene: TRBJ1-1; D gene: TRBD1; V gene: TRBV11-3; CDR3 protein: CASSPGQHTEAFF; CDR3 DNA: TGTGCCAGCAGCCCGGGACAGCACACTGAAGCTTTCTTT
clone size: .; J gene: TRBJ2-7; D gene: TRBD2; V gene: TRBV7-2; CDR3 protein: CASSPSPLGGRAAYEQYF; CDR3 DNA: TGTGCCAGCAGCCCGAGTCCCCTGGGCGGGAGGGCCGCCTACGAGCAGTACTTC
clone size: .; J gene: TRBJ1-3; D gene: .; V gene: TRBV10-2; CDR3 protein: CASSEPPGVPGNTIYF; CDR3 DNA: TGCGCCAGCAGTGAGCCCCCCGGGGTGCCTGGAAACACCATATATTTT
clone size: .; J gene: TRBJ2-1; D gene: TRBD2; V gene: TRBV13; CDR3 protein: CASSYVRTSGPSSYNEQFF; CDR3 DNA: TGTGCCAGCAGCTATGTGCGGACTAGCGGCCCGAGCTCCTACAATGAGCAGTTCTTC
clone size: few; J gene: TRBJ2-7; D gene: TRBD1; V gene: TRBV4-3; CDR3 protein: CASSQDFTPGTGGGNEQYF; CDR3 DNA: TGCGCCAGCAGCCAAGATTTCACCCCCGGGACAGGGGGCGGGAACGAGCAGTACTTC
clone size: .; J gene: TRBJ1-6; D gene: TRBD1; V gene: TRBV4-3; CDR3 protein: CASSQDWIRDRENYNSPLHF; CDR3 DNA: TGCGCCAGCAGCCAAGACTGGATCCGGGACAGGGAGAACTATAATTCACCCCTCCACTTT
clone size: .; J gene: TRBJ1-2; D gene: .; V gene: TRBV7-2; CDR3 protein: CASSLAGGIRYYGYTF; CDR3 DNA: TGTGCCAGCAGCTTAGCGGGGGGGATCAGGTACTATGGCTACACCTTC
clone size: .; J gene: TRBJ2-3; D gene: TRBD2; V gene: TRBV9; CDR3 protein: CASSPRLAGVFADTQYF; CDR3 DNA: TGTGCCAGCAGCCCTCGACTAGCGGGAGTGTTCGCAGATACGCAGTATTTT
clone size: .; J gene: TRBJ2-3; D gene: TRBD1; V gene: TRBV29-1; CDR3 protein: CSVAHRGSTDTQYF; CDR3 DNA: TGCAGCGTTGCACACAGGGGTAGCACAGATACGCAGTATTTT
clone size: .; J gene: TRBJ2-1; D gene: TRBD2; V gene: TRBV15; CDR3 protein: CATSRVDGGTLNEQFF; CDR3 DNA: TGTGCCACCAGCAGAGTTGACGGGGGGACTCTCAATGAGCAGTTCTTC
clone size: .; J gene: TRBJ1-3; D gene: .; V gene: TRBV28; CDR3 protein: CASSFKGSGVKNTIYF; CDR3 DNA: TGTGCCAGCAGTTTTAAGGGGTCAGGGGTAAAAAACACCATATATTTT
clone size: .; J gene: TRBJ1-6; D gene: TRBD1; V gene: TRBV2; CDR3 protein: CASKKTGTGDLYPNSPLHF; CDR3 DNA: TGTGCCAGCAAAAAAACCGGGACAGGGGACTTATACCCAAATTCACCCCTCCACTTT
clone size: once; J gene: TRBJ2-5; D gene: .; V gene: TRBV7-3; CDR3 protein: CASSHQGEETQYF; CDR3 DNA: TGTGCCAGCAGCCACCAAGGGGAAGAGACCCAGTACTTC